The present entry profiles one T cell receptor (beta chain) with its context. Participants were aged roughly 18 to 90 years, lived in about two dozen US areas, and enrolled virtually. Recovered participants had two consecutive negative NP/OP PCR tests, healthcare professional clearance, or symptom resolution. In the source study's methods: Counts of nucleated cells, estimated from reference gene primer amplification, were obtained. Repertoires were generated with immunoSEQ multiplex PCR, while TCRdb's copy carries only in-frame clones and drops some. D and trimming were read from the DNA, whereas the V and J calls and clone size are those reported in that table. The sample contains some 350,000 clones, approximately 89% of which appear only once. This sample is part of a study of blood T cell repertoires in COVID-19. Whole-study context: Whether acute or convalescent, the COVID-19 samples came from the United States, Italy and Spain.

Germline assignment: CDR1 SGHRS and CDR2 YFSETQ. The CDR3 spans 17 residues. V gave up 7 bases and J gave up 0 bases, with 21 bases separating them. The rearrangement uses TRBV5-1 and TRBJ2-3, with a tentative D call TRBD2 (6 bases). Sequencing used PBMCs or T cells enriched from blood (not recorded which). The receptor was derived from a man aged 30 to 39 who had recovered from COVID-19. CDR3 sequence: CASSLSSGTSSTDTQYF. The DNA of the CDR3 is TGCGCCAGCTCCCTTTCGTCAGGGACTTCTAGCACAGATACGCAGTATTTT.